This paragraph covers one T cell receptor beta chain sequence. Antigen specificity is unknown. An end of the junction differs from the germline gene, which may be a read error. This entry comes from a study of blood T cells in healthy people across ages. Points from the study as a whole: The recorded TCR beta diversity per million T cells decreased in a roughly linear manner with age.

This CDR3 contains 15 residues. Germline lookup yields CDR1 SNHLY and CDR2 FYNNEI. A second PCR of roughly 7 to 11 cycles used a sample-barcoded 5' primer and a J-beta primer mix. The authors tagged each cDNA molecule using a template-switch adaptor with 12 random nucleotides. TCRdb fed the 5' RACE reads into MiXCR, producing one record per CDR3 protein. Here the sample spans 850,000 to 1,000,000 distinct CDR3 sequences, 45% to 50% being singletons. Source material: blood. This clonotype was sampled from a man in his thirties or forties in good health. This rearrangement joins TRBV2 to TRBJ2-5; 9 nucleotides align to TRBD2. The CDR3 sequence is CASRAVNSGGEAQYF. Written as DNA, the CDR3 is TGTGCCAGCCGCGCTGTGAATAGCGGGGGAGAGGCCCAGTACTTC.